A single sample gave rise to the 22 T cell receptor beta chains below, sequenced in a study of shared clonotypes between healthy human individuals. Measured with immunoSEQ multiplex PCR; TCRdb has only the in-frame clones, and not every one. The table includes roughly 700,000 clones, around two thirds detected once. Specimen: memory CD4+ T cells sorted from blood. Subset specified: CD45RA-negative fraction. The receptor set was obtained from a woman aged 25 to 45 in good health.

V is TRBV7-2 and J is TRBJ2-1; 10 positions match TRBD1. The V and J ends lost 1 base and 8 bases, in that order; junction bases with no gene match: 5. The CDR3 consists of 15 residues. The germline gives CDR1 SGHTA, CDR2 FQGNSA. CDR3 protein: CASSLDVTGGDEQFF. Here the CDR3 DNA reads TGTGCCAGCAGCTTAGACGTGACAGGGGGCGATGAGCAGTTCTTC.

This sequence joins TRBV30 and TRBJ1-4, with a weak D call TRBD1 (6 bases). V dropped 7 bases and J dropped 5 bases, with 17 bases sitting between them. Per the germline V gene, CDR1 is GTSNPN and CDR2 is SVGIG (reference sequence). This CDR3 comprises 14 residues. CDR3 sequence: CALTRGGLNEKLFF. In DNA, the CDR3 is TGTGCCTTGACCAGGGGTGGTTTGAATGAAAAACTGTTTTTT.

The V call is TRBV5-1, the J call TRBJ2-1; 7 bases map to TRBD2. CDR1 is SGHRS and CDR2 is YFSETQ in the germline V gene. Trimming took 4 bases from V and 0 from J; bases not matched to a gene: 10. The CDR3 loop spans 17 amino acids. For the CDR3, the DNA is TGCGCCAGCAGCAAAACAGTACTAGCGACCTCCTACAATGAGCAGTTCTTC. Amino acids: CASSKTVLATSYNEQFF.

This chain joins TRBV18 and TRBJ2-3; perhaps TRBD1 as D (6 bases). The germline V gene has CDR1 KGHSH and CDR2 LQKENI. V dropped 4 bases and J dropped 1 base, with 18 bases sitting between them. CDR3 length: 17 residues. This chain's CDR3 is CASSRSQGTSGTDTQYF. CDR3 bases: TGTGCCAGCTCACGATCACAGGGAACCTCTGGCACAGATACGCAGTATTTT.

This clone has only a few counts. In the same sample, other DNA sequences code for this CDR3. The CDR3: CASSFGTSGNTIYF. The CDR3 nucleotides read TGCGCCAGCAGCTTCGGCACGTCTGGAAACACCATATATTTT. The V gene is TRBV5-1, the J gene TRBJ1-3; D uncertain. Germline CDR1 reads SGHRS; CDR2 reads YFSETQ. Deletions cut 2 bases from V and 1 base from J, with 7 bases between. The CDR3 sequence is 14 residues long.

This CDR3 reads CAFTRDRGSETQYF. CDR3 DNA: TGTGCCTTCACCCGGGACAGGGGATCGGAGACCCAGTACTTC. The chain recombines TRBV30 with TRBJ2-5; the match to TRBD1 covers 10 bases. V dropped 7 bases and J dropped 5; count of bases not matched to a gene: 10. The CDR3 has 14 residues. From germline, CDR1 is GTSNPN and CDR2 SVGIG (reference sequence).

The chain couples TRBV6-6 to TRBJ2-2, with 12 bases fitting TRBD2. Trimming removed 7 bases from V and 1 base from J; junction bases left unmatched: 4. The CDR3 sequence is 16 residues long. From germline, CDR1 is MNHNY and CDR2 SVGAGI (reference sequence). In DNA, the CDR3 is TGTGCCAGCACCAAACTAGCGGGAGGGAACACCGGGGAGCTGTTTTTT. Its protein is CASTKLAGGNTGELFF.

This clone was observed once. V gene TRBV5-1 combines with J gene TRBJ2-1; tentatively, D is TRBD1 (5 bases). The germline V and J ends were trimmed by 4 bases and 7 bases, with 21 bases remaining between them. The CDR3 loop spans 16 amino acids. In germline, CDR1 is SGHRS, CDR2 YFSETQ. The CDR3: CASSTAGFRVRNEQFF. Here the CDR3 DNA reads TGCGCCAGCAGCACGGCCGGGTTCAGGGTTAGGAATGAGCAGTTCTTC.

The table lists this clone with a few counts. J is TRBJ2-3 and V is TRBV10-1; TRBD2 matches at 9 bases. The germline gives CDR1 WNHNN, CDR2 SYGVQD (reference sequence). CDR3 length equals 16 residues. With V trimmed by 3 bases and J by 6 bases, 10 bases remained unmatched. CDR3 sequence: CASSENIAGVGDTQYF. CDR3 bases: TGCGCCAGCAGTGAAAACATAGCGGGAGTAGGTGATACGCAGTATTTT.

The gene calls are TRBV30 and TRBJ2-3; 11 nucleotides line up with TRBD2. Germline-derived CDR1 and CDR2 are GTSNPN and SVGIG (reference sequence). After removal of 8 bases from V and 2 bases from J, the junction contained 3 bases not matched to a gene. The CDR3 consists of 13 residues. CDR3 region: CAKTSGDTDTQYF. Here the CDR3 DNA reads TGTGCCAAGACTAGCGGGGACACAGATACGCAGTATTTT.

V usage is TRBV7-9 and J usage is TRBJ1-5; D is undetermined. The V end lost 5 bases, the J end lost 9 bases, and 11 bases lay between the germline ends. The CDR3 has 12 amino acids. From germline, CDR1 is SEHNR and CDR2 FQNEAQ (reference sequence). CDR3 sequence reads: CASSNGWGPQHF. As DNA, the CDR3 is TGTGCCAGCAGCAATGGGTGGGGGCCCCAGCATTTT.

V and J are TRBV4-1 and TRBJ2-5, with TRBD1 identical over 10 bases. Trimming took 1 base from V and 7 from J; bases not matched to a gene: 12. Germline assignment: CDR1 MGHRA and CDR2 YSYEKL. The CDR3 sequence is 17 residues long. Written as DNA, the CDR3 is TGCGCCAGCAGCCAAGTTGTAGGACAGGGGGATTGGGGGACCCAGTACTTC. Its translation: CASSQVVGQGDWGTQYF.

The DNA for the CDR3 is TGTGCCAGCAGTGCAAACAGGGTTGGTGGCTACACCTTC. Its translation: CASSANRVGGYTF. The chain combines TRBV6-6 with TRBJ1-2; possibly TRBD1 for D (6 bases). With 5 bases removed from V and 7 bases from J, the gap between germline ends came to 14 bases. Per the germline V gene, CDR1 is MNHNY and CDR2 is SVGAGI (reference sequence). The CDR3 runs to 13 residues.

The V gene is TRBV7-6, the J gene TRBJ2-2, with a possible D match to TRBD2 (6 bases). The V gene's germline CDR1 is SGHVS and CDR2 FNYEAQ. The CDR3 is made up of 18 amino acids. The V and J ends lost 4 bases and 4 bases respectively, with 22 bases between them. The CDR3 nucleotides read TGTGCCAGCAGCTACGGATATGCCGGGAGTCGTGTCACCGGGGAGCTGTTTTTT. Protein sequence: CASSYGYAGSRVTGELFF.

The rearrangement joins TRBV28 to TRBJ1-2; 8 bases fit TRBD1. Germline V gives CDR1 MDHEN, CDR2 SYDVKM. The CDR3 is 13 amino acids. The J segment lost 8 bases and the V segment lost 6 bases, leaving 8 bases of the junction unmatched. The CDR3 reads CASSVQGARGYTF. The CDR3 region has the DNA TGTGCCAGCAGCGTCCAGGGGGCGCGAGGCTACACCTTC.

The V gene is TRBV6-5, the J gene TRBJ1-2; D possibly corresponds to TRBD1 (6 bases). The CDR3 sequence is 15 residues long. Germline assignment: CDR1 MNHEY and CDR2 SVGAGI. V dropped 1 base and J dropped 4 bases, with 13 bases sitting between them. The CDR3 DNA reads TGTGCCAGCAGTTACTTGGGGGGCTCTAGCTATGGCTACACCTTC. This translates into CASSYLGGSSYGYTF.

The chain couples TRBV6-6 to TRBJ2-1, with TRBD2 matching over 10 bases. This CDR3 contains 14 residues. J lost 6 bases, V lost 7 bases, and 6 bases had no gene match. Germline V gene sequence: CDR1 MNHNY, CDR2 SVGAGI (reference sequence). CDR3 sequence (DNA): TGTGCCAGCATGGCCAGCGGGAGGGCCAATGAGCAGTTCTTC. This sequence encodes CASMASGRANEQFF.

V gene TRBV5-4 combines with J gene TRBJ2-2; TRBD2 matches at 7 bases. From germline, CDR1 is SGHNT and CDR2 YYREEE (reference sequence). J gave up 0 bases and V 4 bases, and 6 bases lay outside the gene matches. The CDR3 runs to 16 residues. In nucleotides, the CDR3 is TGTGCCAGCAGCCGGGTGGCGGGAGCGAACACCGGGGAGCTGTTTTTT. Its translation: CASSRVAGANTGELFF.

The chain carries TRBV6-6 and TRBJ1-2, with 9 bases identical to TRBD1. The CDR3 runs to 14 residues. Trimming at V came to 2 bases and at J to 6 bases, leaving 4 bases not matched to a gene. Germline CDR1 reads MNHNY; CDR2 reads SVGAGI (reference sequence). This CDR3 is CASSYGTGYNGYTF. For the CDR3, the DNA is TGTGCCAGCAGTTACGGGACAGGGTACAATGGCTACACCTTC.

This chain joins TRBV7-3 and TRBJ2-3, with TRBD2 matching over 8 bases. CDR1 is SGHTA and CDR2 is FQGTGA in the germline V gene. The ends lost 5 bases at V and 5 bases at J; junction bases unmatched: 6. This CDR3 has 14 residues. CDR3 residues: CASSPGLAGDTQYF. As DNA, the CDR3 is TGTGCCAGCAGCCCTGGACTAGCTGGAGATACGCAGTATTTT.

The chain has TRBV5-1 and TRBJ2-2, with 11 bases aligning to TRBD2. V shed 4 bases, J shed 4 bases, and the junction held 6 bases outside the gene matches. The CDR3 has 16 residues. Per the germline V gene, CDR1 is SGHRS and CDR2 is YFSETQ. The CDR3 DNA is TGCGCCAGCAGCCCACTAGCGGGAGCCTCCACCGGGGAGCTGTTTTTT. This encodes CASSPLAGASTGELFF.

This clone was seen a single time. This chain links TRBV27 with TRBJ1-1, with D perhaps TRBD1 (5 bases). Germline loops: CDR1 MNHEY, CDR2 SMNVEV (reference sequence). CDR3 size: 14 residues. Deletions cut 4 bases from V and 4 bases from J, with 13 bases between. Here the CDR3 reads CASSSARRVTEAFF. CDR3 coding DNA: TGTGCCAGCAGTTCCGCCCGCAGGGTCACTGAAGCTTTCTTT.